Listed here are 6 T cell receptor beta chains from one sample, sequenced in a study of T cell repertoires in cytomegalovirus infection. TCRdb reprocessed the reads via MiXCR and lists one record per CDR3 protein. The repertoire holds about 160,000 distinct CDR3 sequences, 17% seen once, with approximately 19% in the top ten. The sequenced sample consisted of CD8+ T cells from PBMCs. All receptors come from a human donor in good health (CMV status not recorded). Some clones in this sample may be carry-over from other donors' samples.

This clonotype was seen a handful of times. This chain uses TRBV28 with TRBJ1-5; D perhaps matches TRBD1 (5 bases). Per germline, CDR1 MDHEN and CDR2 SYDVKM. Trimming removed 1 base at V and 6 bases at J, with 16 bases between. CDR3 length equals 16 residues. CDR3 nucleotides: TGTGCCAGCAGTTTATTCTACGTCGGGGGAGTTCAGCCCCAGCATTTT. This sequence encodes CASSLFYVGGVQPQHF.

This clonotype was seen more than once but under ten times. The chain joins TRBV7-9 to TRBJ1-1; the D is unclear. Trimming cost V 4 bases and J 0 bases, with 9 bases left between them. The CDR3 consists of 14 residues. Germline V CDR1 and CDR2: SEHNR, FQNEAQ (reference sequence). In DNA form, the CDR3 reads TGTGCCAGCAGCTCAGCCTGGATGAACACTGAAGCTTTCTTT. Translating gives CASSSAWMNTEAFF.

For the CDR3, the DNA is TGTGCCAGCAGTACCGGGACAGGACCCTACGAGCAGTACTTC. Its translation is CASSTGTGPYEQYF. The chain carries TRBV9 and TRBJ2-7; 8 bases fit TRBD1. CDR3 length: 14 residues. The J segment lost 2 bases and the V segment lost 5 bases, leaving 6 bases of the junction unmatched. Germline values: CDR1 SGDLS, CDR2 YYNGEE.

This clonotype turned up a few times. The genes are TRBV6-2 or TRBV6-3 and TRBJ1-1, with 8 bases fitting TRBD1. Trimming cost V 5 bases and J 1 base; bases outside gene matches: 6. This CDR3 spans 15 amino acids. Germline V gene sequence: CDR1 MNHEY, CDR2 SVGEGT. The CDR3 coding sequence is TGTGCCAGCAGTCCGACAGGGGTATGGAACACTGAAGCTTTCTTT. This encodes CASSPTGVWNTEAFF.

In its sample, this clonotype was seen a few times. This sequence joins TRBV20-1 and TRBJ2-5; perhaps TRBD2 as D (6 bases). The CDR3 is 16 residues long. Trimming cost V 0 bases and J 1 base, with 15 bases left between them. Germline V CDR1 and CDR2: DFQATT, SNEGSKA (reference sequence). The CDR3 DNA reads TGCAGTGCTAGAGATCGAGGTCTAGCGCGCCAAGAGACCCAGTACTTC. This codes for CSARDRGLARQETQYF.

This clonotype appeared a few times. The CDR3 region is CASSPGLAGVGGIYNEQFF. In nucleotides, the CDR3 is TGTGCCAGCAGCCCAGGACTAGCGGGAGTTGGGGGCATCTACAATGAGCAGTTCTTC. The V call is TRBV7-3, the J call TRBJ2-1, with 13 positions matching TRBD2. The CDR3 extends over 19 amino acids. CDR1 and CDR2 from the germline V gene are SGHTA and FQGTGA. V lost 5 bases and J lost 3; bases outside the gene matches: 13.